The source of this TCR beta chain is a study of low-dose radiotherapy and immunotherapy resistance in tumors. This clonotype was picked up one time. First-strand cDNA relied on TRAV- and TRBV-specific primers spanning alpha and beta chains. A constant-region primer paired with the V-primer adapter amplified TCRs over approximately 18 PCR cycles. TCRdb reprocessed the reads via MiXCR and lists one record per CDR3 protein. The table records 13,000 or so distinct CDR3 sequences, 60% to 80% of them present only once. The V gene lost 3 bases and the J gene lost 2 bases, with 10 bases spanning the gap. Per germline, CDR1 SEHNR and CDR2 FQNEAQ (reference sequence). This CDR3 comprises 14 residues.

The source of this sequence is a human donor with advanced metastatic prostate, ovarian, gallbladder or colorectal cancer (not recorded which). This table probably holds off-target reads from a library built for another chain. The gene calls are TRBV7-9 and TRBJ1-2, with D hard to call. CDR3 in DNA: TGTGCCAGCAGCTTGTTTGGTGGGAACTATGGCTACACCTTC. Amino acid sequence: CASSLFGGNYGYTF.